A single count supports the clone carrying this T cell receptor beta chain. Antigen unknown. Libraries were prepared by immunoSEQ multiplex PCR; TCRdb keeps only in-frame clonotypes and omits some of them. The data show around 8,000 clones, about 90% seen once. This sample stems from a study of T cells in localized non-small cell lung cancer. General observations from the study: Overall survival was longer when the density of T cells in the blood was higher. Maximal T cell clonality occurred in uninvolved adjacent lung, with tumor ranking below it. Sequencing was limited to one tumor region, leaving the possibility of heterogeneity open. Researchers found a median approximately 60 of the top 100 tumor clones in adjacent lung.

Germline lookup yields CDR1 KGHSH and CDR2 LQKENI. The length of the CDR3 is 17 residues. The V and J ends lost 4 bases and 0 bases respectively, with 16 bases between them. The origin of this receptor is a male donor at least 60 years old with stage II lung adenocarcinoma. Source: peripheral blood mononuclear cells, taken before any cancer treatment. This chain uses TRBV18 with TRBJ1-5; possible D gene TRBD1, 6 bases. The CDR3 DNA sequence: TGTGCCAGCTCACTAGGAGGACAGAGCGATAGCAATCAGCCCCAGCATTTT. Amino acid sequence: CASSLGGQSDSNQPQHF.